Listed below are T cell receptor beta chains from one sample, sequenced in a study of T cell repertoires in cytomegalovirus infection. A single record per CDR3 protein comes from TCRdb applying MiXCR to the reads. The profile shows fewer than 550,000 distinct CDR3 sequences, approximately 17% of them singletons. Sequencing used CD8+ T cells from PBMCs. The source of these receptors is a human donor in good health (CMV status not recorded). Some clones in this sample may be carry-over from other donors' samples. CDR3s include the opening cysteine and the closing phenylalanine or tryptophan. D genes are given only for firm matches. Size is omitted from some rows. Given values are once, few, many or a class for expanded clones.

clone size: many
V gene: TRBV7-9
J gene: TRBJ2-1
D gene: .
CDR3 DNA: TGTGCCAGCAGCTTACGGGGGGCGGGGAATGAGCAGTTCTTC
CDR3 protein: CASSLRGAGNEQFF

clone size: few
V gene: TRBV9
J gene: TRBJ2-7
D gene: .
CDR3 DNA: TGTGCCAGCAGCGTAGTGGCGGGAAGGGAGCAGTACTTC
CDR3 protein: CASSVVAGREQYF

clone size: many
V gene: TRBV2
J gene: TRBJ2-1
D gene: .
CDR3 DNA: TGTGCCAGCAGTGGGGGAAATGAAGACAATGAGCAGTTCTTC
CDR3 protein: CASSGGNEDNEQFF

clone size: .
V gene: TRBV6-8
J gene: TRBJ1-6
D gene: .
CDR3 DNA: TGTGCCAGCAGCTCCTACCCCTCGGGCGAAGCTAATTCACCCCTCCACTTT
CDR3 protein: CASSSYPSGEANSPLHF

clone size: many
V gene: TRBV7-8
J gene: TRBJ2-1
D gene: TRBD2
CDR3 DNA: TGTGCCAGCAGCTTCGGCGGGAGGGCCAGGGAGCAGTTCTTC
CDR3 protein: CASSFGGRAREQFF

clone size: .
V gene: TRBV28
J gene: TRBJ2-7
D gene: TRBD2
CDR3 DNA: TGTGCCAGCAGTTTCCTGGGGGAAGCGGGGCCTTACGAGCAGTACTTC
CDR3 protein: CASSFLGEAGPYEQYF

clone size: .
V gene: TRBV24-1
J gene: TRBJ1-2
D gene: .
CDR3 DNA: TGTGCCACCAGTGATTTTATGGGGGATGGCTACACCTTC
CDR3 protein: CATSDFMGDGYTF

clone size: few
V gene: TRBV19
J gene: TRBJ1-5
D gene: .
CDR3 DNA: TGTGCCAGTAGTCCTCCTACAAGGGGCGCAGGCAATCAGCCCCAGCATTTT
CDR3 protein: CASSPPTRGAGNQPQHF

clone size: many
V gene: TRBV12-3/TRBV12-4
J gene: TRBJ1-6
D gene: .
CDR3 DNA: TGTGCCAGCAGTCTAGCGAAAGGGTCTTCACCCCTCCACTTT
CDR3 protein: CASSLAKGSSPLHF

clone size: many
V gene: TRBV4-1
J gene: TRBJ2-1
D gene: TRBD2
CDR3 DNA: TGCGCCAGCAGCCAAGGGCGGACGGGAGGAGATAATGAGCAGTTCTTC
CDR3 protein: CASSQGRTGGDNEQFF

clone size: many
V gene: TRBV7-6
J gene: TRBJ2-1
D gene: .
CDR3 DNA: TGTGCCAGCAGCCACGGGGAGGAGCAGTTCTTC
CDR3 protein: CASSHGEEQFF

clone size: .
V gene: TRBV18
J gene: TRBJ1-1
D gene: TRBD1
CDR3 DNA: TGTGCCAGCTCACCACTGGGACAGGGGTATAGTGAAGCTTTCTTT
CDR3 protein: CASSPLGQGYSEAFF

clone size: few
V gene: TRBV20-1
J gene: TRBJ1-4
D gene: .
CDR3 DNA: TGCAGTGCTATCCGGGCCAGGGCTGGGGAAAAACTGTTTTTT
CDR3 protein: CSAIRARAGEKLFF

clone size: few
V gene: TRBV12-3/TRBV12-4
J gene: TRBJ2-1
D gene: .
CDR3 DNA: TGTGCCAGCAGTTTAACTCTGGACAATGAGCAGTTCTTC
CDR3 protein: CASSLTLDNEQFF

clone size: .
V gene: TRBV3-1
J gene: TRBJ2-2
D gene: .
CDR3 DNA: TGTGCCAGCAGCCAAGACCAGAACACCGGGGAGCTGTTTTTT
CDR3 protein: CASSQDQNTGELFF

clone size: few
V gene: TRBV4-1
J gene: TRBJ2-2
D gene: .
CDR3 DNA: TGCGCCAGCAGCCAAGATATACTAGCAGGAACCGGGGAGCTGTTTTTT
CDR3 protein: CASSQDILAGTGELFF